This TCR beta chain derives from a study of blood T cells in healthy people across ages. The CDR3 extends over 16 amino acids. Trimming at V came to 2 bases and at J to 0 bases, leaving 5 bases not matched to a gene. Germline loops: CDR1 MNHEY, CDR2 SVGAGI. Next came a second PCR, run for about 7 to 12 cycles, which used a sample-barcoded 5' primer along with a J-beta primer mix. MiXCR, run by TCRdb on the 5' RACE reads, gives a single entry per CDR3 protein. The sample consists of roughly 680,000 distinct CDR3 sequences, 40% to 65% of them appearing once. This clonotype was counted many times. The V and J genes are TRBV6-5 and TRBJ2-7; TRBD1 matches at 9 bases. The sequencing input was blood. The receptor was isolated from an elderly woman in good health. The CDR3 is CASSYRGQGSSYEQYF. CDR3 coding DNA: TGTGCCAGCAGTTACAGGGGACAGGGCAGCTCCTACGAGCAGTACTTC.